This T cell receptor (beta chain) was found in a study of T cell responses to AZD1222 COVID-19 vaccine. With V trimmed by 10 bases and J by 2 bases, 6 bases remained unmatched. This CDR3 is 13 amino acids long. The germline V gene has CDR1 LNHDA and CDR2 SQIVND (reference sequence). Assay: immunoSEQ multiplex PCR; the TCRdb copy retains only in-frame clones and omits some. This sample has about 110,000 clones, with 70% to 90% found just once. V usage is TRBV19 and J usage is TRBJ2-7; 9 nucleotides line up with TRBD1. The source of this sequence is an adult in good health. This material consisted of peripheral blood, taken on day 0 of AZD1222 vaccination. The CDR3 DNA follows: TGTGCCACCCGGGACAGGGCTACCTACGAGCAGTACTTC. Translated, it gives CATRDRATYEQYF.